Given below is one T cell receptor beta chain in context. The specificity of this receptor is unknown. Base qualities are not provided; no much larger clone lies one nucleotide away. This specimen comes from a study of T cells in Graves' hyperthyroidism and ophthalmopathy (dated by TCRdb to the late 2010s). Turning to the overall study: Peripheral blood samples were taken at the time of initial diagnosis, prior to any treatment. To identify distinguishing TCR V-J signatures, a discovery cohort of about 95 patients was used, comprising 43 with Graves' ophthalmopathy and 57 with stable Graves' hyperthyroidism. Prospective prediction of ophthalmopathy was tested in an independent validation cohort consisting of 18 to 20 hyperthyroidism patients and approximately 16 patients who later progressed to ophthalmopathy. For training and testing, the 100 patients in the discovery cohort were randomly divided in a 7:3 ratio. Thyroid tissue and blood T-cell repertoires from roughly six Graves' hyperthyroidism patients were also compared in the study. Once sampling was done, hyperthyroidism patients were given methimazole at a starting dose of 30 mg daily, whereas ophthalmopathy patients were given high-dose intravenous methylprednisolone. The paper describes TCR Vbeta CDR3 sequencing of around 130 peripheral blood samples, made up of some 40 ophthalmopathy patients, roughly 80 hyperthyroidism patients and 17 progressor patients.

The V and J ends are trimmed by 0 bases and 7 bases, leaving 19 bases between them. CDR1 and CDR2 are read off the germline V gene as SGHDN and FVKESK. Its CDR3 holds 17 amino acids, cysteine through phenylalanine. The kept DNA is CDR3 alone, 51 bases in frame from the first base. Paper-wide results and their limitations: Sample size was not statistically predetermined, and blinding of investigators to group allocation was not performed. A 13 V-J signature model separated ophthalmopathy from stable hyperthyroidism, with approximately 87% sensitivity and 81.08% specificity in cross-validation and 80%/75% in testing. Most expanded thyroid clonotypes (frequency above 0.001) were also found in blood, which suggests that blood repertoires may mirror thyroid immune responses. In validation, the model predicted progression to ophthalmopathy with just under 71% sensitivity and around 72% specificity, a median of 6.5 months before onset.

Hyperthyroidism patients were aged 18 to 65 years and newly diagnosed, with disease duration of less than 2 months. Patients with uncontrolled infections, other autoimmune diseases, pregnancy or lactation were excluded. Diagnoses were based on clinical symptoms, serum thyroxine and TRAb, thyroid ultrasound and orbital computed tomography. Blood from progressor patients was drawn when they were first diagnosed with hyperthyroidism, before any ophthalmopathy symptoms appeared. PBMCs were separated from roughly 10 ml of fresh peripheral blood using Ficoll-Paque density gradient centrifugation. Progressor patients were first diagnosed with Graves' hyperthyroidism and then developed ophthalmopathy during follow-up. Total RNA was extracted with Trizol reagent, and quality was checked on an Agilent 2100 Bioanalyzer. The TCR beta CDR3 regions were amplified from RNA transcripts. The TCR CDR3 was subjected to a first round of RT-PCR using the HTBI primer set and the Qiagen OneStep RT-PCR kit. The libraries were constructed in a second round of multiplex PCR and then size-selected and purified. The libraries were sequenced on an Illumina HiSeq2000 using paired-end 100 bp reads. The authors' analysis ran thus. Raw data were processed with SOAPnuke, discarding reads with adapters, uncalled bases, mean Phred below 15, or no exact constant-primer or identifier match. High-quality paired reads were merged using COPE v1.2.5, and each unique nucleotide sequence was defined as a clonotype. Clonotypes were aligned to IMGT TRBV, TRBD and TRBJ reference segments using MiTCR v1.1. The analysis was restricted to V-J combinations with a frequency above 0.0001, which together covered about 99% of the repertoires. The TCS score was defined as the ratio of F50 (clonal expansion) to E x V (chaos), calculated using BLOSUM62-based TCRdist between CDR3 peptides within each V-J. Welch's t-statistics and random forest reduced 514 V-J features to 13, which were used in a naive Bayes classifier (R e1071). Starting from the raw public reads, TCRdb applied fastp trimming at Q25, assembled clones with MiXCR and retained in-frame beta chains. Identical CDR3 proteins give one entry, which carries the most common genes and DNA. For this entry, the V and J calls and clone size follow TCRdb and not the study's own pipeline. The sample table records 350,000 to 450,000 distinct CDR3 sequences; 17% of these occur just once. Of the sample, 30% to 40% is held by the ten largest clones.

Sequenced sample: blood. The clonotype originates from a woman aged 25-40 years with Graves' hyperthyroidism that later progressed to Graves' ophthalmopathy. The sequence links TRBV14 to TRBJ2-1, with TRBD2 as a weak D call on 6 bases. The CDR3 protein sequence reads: CASSQDFIGGPVNEQFF. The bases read TGTGCCAGCAGCCAAGATTTTATCGGAGGGCCGGTGAATGAGCAGTTCTTC.